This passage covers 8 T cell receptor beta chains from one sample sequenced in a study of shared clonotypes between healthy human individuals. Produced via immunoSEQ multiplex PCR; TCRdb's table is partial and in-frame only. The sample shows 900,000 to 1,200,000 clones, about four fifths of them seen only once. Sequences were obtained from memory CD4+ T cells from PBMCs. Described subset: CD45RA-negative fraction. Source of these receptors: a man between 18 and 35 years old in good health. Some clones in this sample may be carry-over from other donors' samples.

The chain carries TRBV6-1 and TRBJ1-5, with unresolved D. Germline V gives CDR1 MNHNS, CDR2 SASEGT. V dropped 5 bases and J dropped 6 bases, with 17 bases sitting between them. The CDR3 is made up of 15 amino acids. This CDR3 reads CASSFGLGGGQPQHF. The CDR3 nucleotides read TGTGCCAGCAGTTTCGGACTCGGCGGTGGTCAGCCCCAGCATTTT.

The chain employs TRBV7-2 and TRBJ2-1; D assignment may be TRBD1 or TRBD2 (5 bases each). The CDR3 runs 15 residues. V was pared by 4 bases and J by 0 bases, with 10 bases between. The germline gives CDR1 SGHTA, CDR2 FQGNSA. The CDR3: CASSWDGSSYNEQFF. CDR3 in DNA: TGTGCCAGCAGCTGGGACGGTTCCTCCTACAATGAGCAGTTCTTC.

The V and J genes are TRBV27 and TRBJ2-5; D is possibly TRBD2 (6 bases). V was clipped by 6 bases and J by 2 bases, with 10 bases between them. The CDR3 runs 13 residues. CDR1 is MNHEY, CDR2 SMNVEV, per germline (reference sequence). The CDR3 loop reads CASSGSRQETQYF. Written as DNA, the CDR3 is TGTGCCAGCAGCGGGAGTCGGCAAGAGACCCAGTACTTC.

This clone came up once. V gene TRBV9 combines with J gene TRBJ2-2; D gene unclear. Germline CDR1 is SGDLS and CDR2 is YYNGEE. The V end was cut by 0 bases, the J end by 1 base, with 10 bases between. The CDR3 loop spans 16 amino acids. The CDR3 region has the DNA TGTGCCAGCAGCGTAGATTTCGTGGGGAACACCGGGGAGCTGTTTTTT. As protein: CASSVDFVGNTGELFF.

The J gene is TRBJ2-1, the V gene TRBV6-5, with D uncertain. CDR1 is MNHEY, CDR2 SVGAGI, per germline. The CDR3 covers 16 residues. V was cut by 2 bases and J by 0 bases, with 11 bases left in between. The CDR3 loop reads CASSYLSAYSYNEQFF. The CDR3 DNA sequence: TGTGCCAGCAGTTACCTTTCTGCTTACTCCTACAATGAGCAGTTCTTC.

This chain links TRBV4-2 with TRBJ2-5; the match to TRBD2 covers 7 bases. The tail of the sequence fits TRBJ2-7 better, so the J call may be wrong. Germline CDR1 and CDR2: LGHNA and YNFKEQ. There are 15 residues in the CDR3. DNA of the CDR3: TGTGCCAGCAGCCAAGGACGGGAGGACCCCTACGAGCAGTACTTC. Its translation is CASSQGREDPYEQYF.

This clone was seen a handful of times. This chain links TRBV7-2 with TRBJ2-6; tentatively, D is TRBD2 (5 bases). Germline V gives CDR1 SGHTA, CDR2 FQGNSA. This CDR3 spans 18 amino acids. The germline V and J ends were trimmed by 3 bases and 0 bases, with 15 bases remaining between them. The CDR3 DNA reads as TGTGCCAGCAGCTTCTACCGTGGACTGAGCTCTGGGGCCAACGTCCTGACTTTC. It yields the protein CASSFYRGLSSGANVLTF.

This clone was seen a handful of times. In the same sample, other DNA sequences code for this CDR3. The CDR3 loop is CASSLAGGNTIYF. The DNA of the CDR3 is TGTGCCAGCAGCTTAGCGGGTGGAAACACCATATATTTT. The V gene is TRBV11-2, the J gene TRBJ1-3; D is unclear. The CDR3 contains 13 residues. V lost 1 base and J lost 3, with 4 bases in between. Germline loops: CDR1 SGHAT, CDR2 FQNNGV.